The rows below give T cell receptor beta chains drawn from one sample of a study of blood T cell repertoires in COVID-19. Using immunoSEQ multiplex PCR, the repertoire was profiled, and TCRdb retains in-frame clones only, with some absent. This sample has around 370,000 clones, with around 91% found just once. Specimen: peripheral blood. These receptors were collected from a woman aged 18-29 years who had recovered from COVID-19. CDR3s include the opening cysteine and the closing phenylalanine or tryptophan. Fields, in order: D gene, V gene, clone size, J gene, CDR3 protein, CDR3 DNA. A D gene is named only where the DNA matches it firmly. A row's size may be missing; if present it is once, few, many or a size class.

>-|TRBV10-3|once|TRBJ1-4
CAISESRGVEKLFF
TGTGCCATCAGTGAGTCTAGGGGCGTTGAAAAACTGTTTTTT
>TRBD1|TRBV5-1|-|TRBJ2-3
CASSLEFSGQGYTDTQYF
TGCGCCAGCAGCTTGGAATTTTCGGGACAGGGGTATACAGATACGCAGTATTTT
>-|TRBV4-1|-|TRBJ1-1
CASSRGQRRLNTEAFF
TGCGCCAGCAGCCGAGGTCAGCGGAGGCTAAACACTGAAGCTTTCTTT
>TRBD2|TRBV5-4|-|TRBJ2-5
CASSFSGAGGRQETQYF
TGTGCCAGCAGCTTCAGTGGAGCGGGGGGCCGGCAAGAGACCCAGTACTTC
>-|TRBV30|-|TRBJ1-6
CAWNPPGTYNSPLHF
TGTGCCTGGAACCCACCCGGGACCTATAATTCACCCCTCCACTTT
>-|TRBV7-2|-|TRBJ2-2
CASSPYQAAGGELFF
TGTGCCAGCAGCCCCTATCAAGCGGCAGGCGGGGAGCTGTTTTTT
>-|TRBV3-1/TRBV3-2|-|TRBJ2-1
CASSQLRKDEQFF
TGTGCCAGCAGCCAATTGCGGAAGGATGAGCAGTTCTTC
>-|TRBV19|-|TRBJ2-3
CASSIKETSTDTQYF
TGTGCCAGTAGTATAAAAGAAACTAGCACAGATACGCAGTATTTT
>TRBD2|TRBV28|-|TRBJ2-5
CASSPSGRRETQYF
TGTGCCAGCAGCCCTAGCGGGAGGAGGGAGACCCAGTACTTC
>TRBD2|TRBV7-9|-|TRBJ2-1
CASAWLKGGSADNEQFF
TGTGCCAGCGCTTGGTTGAAGGGAGGGAGTGCCGACAATGAGCAGTTCTTC
>-|TRBV3-1/TRBV3-2|-|TRBJ2-5
CASSQAAVVQETQYF
TGTGCCAGCAGCCAGGCCGCAGTGGTCCAAGAGACCCAGTACTTC
>-|TRBV7-8|-|TRBJ1-1
CASSLVRVVTEAFF
TGTGCCAGCAGCTTAGTTCGGGTGGTCACTGAAGCTTTCTTT
>TRBD2|TRBV3-1/TRBV3-2|-|TRBJ2-1
CASSLGTSGLNEQFF
TGTGCCAGCAGCCTTGGGACTAGCGGCTTAAATGAGCAGTTCTTC
>TRBD2|TRBV9|-|TRBJ2-1
CASGGTSGEQFF
TGTGCCAGCGGGGGGACTAGCGGAGAGCAGTTCTTC
>-|TRBV5-5|-|TRBJ1-1
CASSLEDRRNTEAFF
TGTGCCAGCAGCTTGGAAGACAGGAGAAACACTGAAGCTTTCTTT
>TRBD2|TRBV11-2|once|TRBJ2-1
CASSYPVGTSGVEQFF
TGTGCCAGCAGCTACCCCGTCGGGACTAGTGGCGTTGAGCAGTTCTTC
>-|TRBV11-3|-|TRBJ2-1
CASSLLVRNEQFF
TGTGCCAGCAGCTTACTCGTACGGAATGAGCAGTTCTTC
>-|TRBV21-1|-|TRBJ2-4
CASSKVGASFLCKNIQYF
TGTGCCAGCAGCAAAGTGGGGGCTAGCTTTTTATGCAAAAACATTCAGTACTTC
>-|TRBV13|-|TRBJ2-3
CASSLGPIGADTQYF
TGTGCCAGCAGCTTAGGGCCCATCGGGGCAGATACGCAGTATTTT
>TRBD2|TRBV4-3|-|TRBJ2-1
CASSHKREISNEQFF
TGCGCCAGCAGCCATAAGCGGGAGATATCCAATGAGCAGTTCTTC
>-|TRBV30|-|TRBJ1-1
CAWSVVGHNLAFF
TGTGCCTGGAGTGTAGTGGGACATAATTTAGCTTTCTTT
>TRBD2|TRBV3-1/TRBV3-2|-|TRBJ2-3
CASSQIAGGLTDTQYF
TGTGCCAGCAGCCAAATAGCGGGAGGGCTCACAGATACGCAGTATTTT
>TRBD1|TRBV19|-|TRBJ1-1
CASSPGQGYPEAFF
TGTGCCAGTAGTCCAGGACAGGGCTATCCTGAAGCTTTCTTT
>TRBD1|TRBV15|-|TRBJ1-2
CATSRDTGVYGYTF
TGTGCCACCAGCAGAGATACAGGGGTCTATGGCTACACCTTC
>TRBD1|TRBV6-5|-|TRBJ1-1
CASRPGQLNTEAFF
TGTGCCAGCAGGCCGGGACAGCTGAACACTGAAGCTTTCTTT
>TRBD2|TRBV14|-|TRBJ2-1
CASSQARTSGKTYNEQFF
TGTGCCAGCAGCCAAGCCCGGACTAGCGGGAAGACCTACAATGAGCAGTTCTTC
>-|TRBV5-1|-|TRBJ2-1
CASSLNTSPYNEQFF
TGCGCCAGCAGCTTGAATACATCCCCCTACAATGAGCAGTTCTTC
>-|TRBV19|-|TRBJ1-1
CASSIATGSTEAFF
TGTGCCAGTAGTATCGCGACAGGTAGTACTGAAGCTTTCTTT
>-|TRBV25-1|-|TRBJ1-2
CASSGLKGIGYTF
TGTGCCAGCAGTGGTCTCAAGGGGATCGGCTACACCTTC
>-|TRBV7-8|few|TRBJ2-2
CASSFAGSGNTGELFF
TGTGCCAGCAGCTTTGCGGGATCAGGAAACACCGGGGAGCTGTTTTTT
>-|TRBV9|-|TRBJ2-2
CASSGSGVTANTGELFF
TGTGCCAGCAGCGGTAGCGGAGTAACGGCGAACACCGGGGAGCTGTTTTTT
>TRBD2|TRBV23-1|-|TRBJ2-6
CASSQAAGGPAGANVLTF
TGCGCCAGCAGTCAAGCAGCGGGAGGGCCGGCTGGGGCCAACGTCCTGACTTTC
>TRBD2|TRBV19|-|TRBJ2-5
CASSTRIRGVQETQYF
TGTGCCAGTAGTACACGGATTCGGGGGGTCCAAGAGACCCAGTACTTC
>-|TRBV21-1|-|TRBJ2-1
CASSNTSGRSGGNEQFF
TGTGCCAGCAGCAACACTAGCGGGAGGTCGGGAGGCAATGAGCAGTTCTTC
>-|TRBV25-1|once|TRBJ1-1
CASSSRTNTEAFF
TGTGCCAGCAGTAGCCGGACAAACACTGAAGCTTTCTTT
>-|TRBV30|-|TRBJ1-4
CAWSDPGLLPEKLFF
TGTGCCTGGAGTGACCCGGGACTCCTCCCTGAAAAACTGTTTTTT
>-|TRBV2|-|TRBJ1-4
CASSEAAFRVLGDNEKLFF
TGTGCCAGCAGTGAAGCGGCGTTCCGTGTGCTAGGGGATAATGAAAAACTGTTTTTT
>-|TRBV28|-|TRBJ1-5
CASSATGLRGRANQPQHF
TGTGCCAGCAGTGCTACAGGGCTACGGGGACGCGCGAATCAGCCCCAGCATTTT
>TRBD2|TRBV11-2|-|TRBJ2-2
CASSPLSGRANTGELFF
TGTGCCAGCAGCCCCCTTAGCGGGAGGGCCAACACCGGGGAGCTGTTTTTT
>TRBD2|TRBV18|-|TRBJ2-1
CASSPLAGGTKYNEQFF
TGTGCCAGCTCACCTCTAGCGGGAGGAACCAAATACAATGAGCAGTTCTTC
>TRBD2|TRBV10-1|-|TRBJ2-3
CASSRTSGGTDTQYF
TGCGCCAGCAGTCGGACTAGCGGGGGCACAGATACGCAGTATTTT
>TRBD2|TRBV3-1/TRBV3-2|-|TRBJ2-5
CASTRGVPGSQETQYF
TGTGCCAGCACTCGGGGGGTTCCAGGTTCCCAAGAGACCCAGTACTTC
>TRBD2|TRBV3-1/TRBV3-2|-|TRBJ2-1
CASSQGPAGDGNEQFF
TGTGCCAGCAGCCAAGGTCCAGCGGGAGATGGGAATGAGCAGTTCTTC
>-|TRBV2|-|TRBJ2-3
CASALLAWQYF
TGTGCCAGCGCTCTCCTAGCGTGGCAGTATTTT
>-|TRBV7-2|-|TRBJ1-2
CASSLLSSNYGYTF
TGTGCCAGCAGCTTATTAAGCTCTAACTATGGCTACACCTTC